Reported below is one T cell receptor (beta chain). What it recognizes is unknown. This CDR3 contains 16 residues. V gave up 2 bases and J gave up 4 bases; unmatched junction bases: 7. CDR1 and CDR2 (germline): LNHDA, SQIVND (reference sequence). This sample stems from a study of lymphopenia after photon versus proton radiotherapy. Study-level points and caveats: Larger post-nadir TCR diversity loss correlated inversely with survival in deceased patients.

The table came from immunoSEQ multiplex PCR; TCRdb's copy has only in-frame clones and leaves some out. This sample yields some 55,000 clones, of which around 88% are seen a single time; 2% to 3% belongs to the top ten. The sequenced sample was peripheral blood, obtained from a patient treated with photon-based radiotherapy. This sequence was found in a man aged 35 to 55 with gastric cancer. V gene TRBV19 combines with J gene TRBJ1-5, with TRBD1 matching 8 bases. Written as DNA, the CDR3 is TGTGCCAGTAGTATAACATGGACAGGGTTAAATCAGCCCCAGCATTTT. Translating gives CASSITWTGLNQPQHF.